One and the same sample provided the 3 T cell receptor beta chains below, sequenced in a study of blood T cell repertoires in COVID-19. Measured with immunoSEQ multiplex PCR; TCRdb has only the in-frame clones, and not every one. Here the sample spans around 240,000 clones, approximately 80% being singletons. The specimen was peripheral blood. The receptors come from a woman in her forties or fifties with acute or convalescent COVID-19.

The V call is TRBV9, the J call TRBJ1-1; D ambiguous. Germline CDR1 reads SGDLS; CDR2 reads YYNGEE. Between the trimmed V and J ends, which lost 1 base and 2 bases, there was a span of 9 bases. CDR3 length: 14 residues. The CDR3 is CASSVRPGNTEAFF. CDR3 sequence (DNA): TGTGCCAGCAGCGTAAGACCGGGAAACACTGAAGCTTTCTTT.

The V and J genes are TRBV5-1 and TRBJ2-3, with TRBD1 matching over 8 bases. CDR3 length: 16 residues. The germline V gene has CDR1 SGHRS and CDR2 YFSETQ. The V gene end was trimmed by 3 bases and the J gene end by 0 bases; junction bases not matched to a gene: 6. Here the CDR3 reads CASSYMTGDSTDTQYF. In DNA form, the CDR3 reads TGCGCCAGCAGCTACATGACAGGGGATAGCACAGATACGCAGTATTTT.

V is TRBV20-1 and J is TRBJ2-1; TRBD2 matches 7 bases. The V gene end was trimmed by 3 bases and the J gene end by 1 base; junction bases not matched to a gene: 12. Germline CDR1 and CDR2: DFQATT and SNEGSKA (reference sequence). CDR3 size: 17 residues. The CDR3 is CSASPMGRESSYNEQFF. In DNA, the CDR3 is TGCAGTGCTAGTCCAATGGGGCGGGAGTCGTCCTACAATGAGCAGTTCTTC.